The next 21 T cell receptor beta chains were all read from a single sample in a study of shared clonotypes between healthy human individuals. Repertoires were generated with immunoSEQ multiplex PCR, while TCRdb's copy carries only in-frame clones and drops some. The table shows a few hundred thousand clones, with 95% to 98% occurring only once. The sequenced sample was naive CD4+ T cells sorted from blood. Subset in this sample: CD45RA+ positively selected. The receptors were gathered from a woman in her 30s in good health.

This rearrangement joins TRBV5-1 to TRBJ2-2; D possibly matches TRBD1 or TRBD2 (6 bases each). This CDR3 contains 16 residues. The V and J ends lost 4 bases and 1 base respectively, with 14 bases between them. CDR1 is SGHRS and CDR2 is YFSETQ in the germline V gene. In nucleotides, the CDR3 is TGCGCCAGCAGCCCCACAGGGCGGGGGAACACCGGGGAGCTGTTTTTT. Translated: CASSPTGRGNTGELFF.

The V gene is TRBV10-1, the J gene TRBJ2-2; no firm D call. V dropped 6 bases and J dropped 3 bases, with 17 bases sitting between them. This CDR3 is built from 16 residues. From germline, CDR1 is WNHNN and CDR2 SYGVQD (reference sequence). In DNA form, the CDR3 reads TGCGCCAGCAGCCTCGCAAAGCCGGCTGACACCGGGGAGCTGTTTTTT. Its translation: CASSLAKPADTGELFF.

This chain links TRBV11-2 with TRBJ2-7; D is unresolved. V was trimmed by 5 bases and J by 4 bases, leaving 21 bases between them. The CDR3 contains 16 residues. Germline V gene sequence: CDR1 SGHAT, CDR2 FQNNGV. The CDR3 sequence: CASSPPPLVGYYEQYF. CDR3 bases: TGTGCCAGCAGCCCGCCGCCCCTCGTGGGGTATTACGAGCAGTACTTC.

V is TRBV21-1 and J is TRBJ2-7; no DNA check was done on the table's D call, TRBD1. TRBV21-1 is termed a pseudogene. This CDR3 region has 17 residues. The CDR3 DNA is TGTGCCAGCAGCAAACGGGACAGGGGGTTAGAGGCCTACGAGCAGTACTTC. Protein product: CASSKRDRGLEAYEQYF.

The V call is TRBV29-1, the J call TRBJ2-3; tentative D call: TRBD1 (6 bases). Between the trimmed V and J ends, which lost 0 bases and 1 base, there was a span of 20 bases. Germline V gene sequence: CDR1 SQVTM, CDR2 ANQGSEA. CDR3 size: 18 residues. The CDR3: CSVEDLPRAPGGTDTQYF. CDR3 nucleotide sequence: TGCAGCGTTGAAGATCTTCCGCGAGCTCCAGGGGGCACAGATACGCAGTATTTT.

CDR3 DNA sequence: TGTGCCAGCAGCCAAGAGGCCGGACTGTATGAGCAGTTCTTC. Amino acids: CASSQEAGLYEQFF. The chain is built from TRBV14 and TRBJ2-1, with D perhaps matching TRBD2 (5 bases). Trimming removed 0 bases from V and 8 bases from J, with 11 bases in between. The CDR3 is 14 residues long. CDR1 is SGHDN, CDR2 FVKESK, per germline.

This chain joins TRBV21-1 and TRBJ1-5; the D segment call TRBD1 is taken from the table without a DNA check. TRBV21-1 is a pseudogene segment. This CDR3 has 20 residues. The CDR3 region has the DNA TGTGCCAGCAGCAAAGCGTGGACAGGGACTTTTATATTGGGCAATCAGCCCCAGCATTTT. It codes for CASSKAWTGTFILGNQPQHF.

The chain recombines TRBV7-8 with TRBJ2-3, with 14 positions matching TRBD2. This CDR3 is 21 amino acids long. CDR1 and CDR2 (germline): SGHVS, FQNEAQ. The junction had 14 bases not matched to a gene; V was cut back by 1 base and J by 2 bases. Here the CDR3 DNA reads TGTGCCAGCAGCTTAGACGTGGCGCACAGACTAGCGGGAGGGAACACAGATACGCAGTATTTT. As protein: CASSLDVAHRLAGGNTDTQYF.

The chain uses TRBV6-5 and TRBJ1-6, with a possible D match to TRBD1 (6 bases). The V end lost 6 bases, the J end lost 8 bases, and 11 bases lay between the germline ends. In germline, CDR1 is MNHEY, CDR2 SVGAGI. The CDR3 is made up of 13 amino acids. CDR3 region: CASRGQPYSPLHF. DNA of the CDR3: TGTGCCAGCAGGGGACAACCTTATTCACCCCTCCACTTT.

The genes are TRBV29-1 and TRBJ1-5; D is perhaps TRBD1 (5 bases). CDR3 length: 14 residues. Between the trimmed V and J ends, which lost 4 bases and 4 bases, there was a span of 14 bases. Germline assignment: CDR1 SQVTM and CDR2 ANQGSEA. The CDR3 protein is CSVAQSWGNQPQHF. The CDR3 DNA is TGCAGCGTTGCTCAGAGTTGGGGGAATCAGCCCCAGCATTTT.

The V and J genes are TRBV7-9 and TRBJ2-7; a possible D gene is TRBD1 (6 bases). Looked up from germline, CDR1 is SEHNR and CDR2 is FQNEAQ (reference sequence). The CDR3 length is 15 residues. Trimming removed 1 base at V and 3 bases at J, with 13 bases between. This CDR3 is CASSLVEGVRYEQYF. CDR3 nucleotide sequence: TGTGCCAGCAGCTTAGTTGAGGGGGTTCGCTACGAGCAGTACTTC.

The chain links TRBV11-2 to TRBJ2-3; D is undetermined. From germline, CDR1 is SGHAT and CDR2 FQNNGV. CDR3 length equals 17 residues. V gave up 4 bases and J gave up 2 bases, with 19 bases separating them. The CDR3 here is CASSSLTYDGNTDTQYF. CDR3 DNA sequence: TGTGCCAGCAGCTCGCTAACATATGACGGAAACACAGATACGCAGTATTTT.

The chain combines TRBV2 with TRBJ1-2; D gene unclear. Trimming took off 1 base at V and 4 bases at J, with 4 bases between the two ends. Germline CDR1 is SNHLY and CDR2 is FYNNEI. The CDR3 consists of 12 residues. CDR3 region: CASSEDIYGYTF. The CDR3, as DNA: TGTGCCAGCAGTGAAGATATCTATGGCTACACCTTC. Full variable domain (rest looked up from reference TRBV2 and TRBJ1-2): EPEVTQTPSHQVTQMGQEVILRCVPISNHLYFYWYRQILGQKVEFLVSFYNNEISEKSEIFDDQFSVERPDGSNFTLKIRSTKLEDSAMYFCASSEDIYGYTFGSGTRLTVV.

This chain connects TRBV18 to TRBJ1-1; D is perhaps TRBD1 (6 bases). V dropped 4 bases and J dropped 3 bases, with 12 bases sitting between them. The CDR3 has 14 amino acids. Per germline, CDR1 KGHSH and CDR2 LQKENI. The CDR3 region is CASSRQAGDTEAFF. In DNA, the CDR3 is TGTGCCAGCTCACGACAGGCTGGGGACACTGAAGCTTTCTTT.

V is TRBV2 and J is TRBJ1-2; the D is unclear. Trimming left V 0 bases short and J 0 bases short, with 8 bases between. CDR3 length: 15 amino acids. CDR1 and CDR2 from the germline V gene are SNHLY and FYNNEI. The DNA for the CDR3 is TGTGCCAGCAGTGAAGCACGGGGTTCTAACTATGGCTACACCTTC. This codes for CASSEARGSNYGYTF.

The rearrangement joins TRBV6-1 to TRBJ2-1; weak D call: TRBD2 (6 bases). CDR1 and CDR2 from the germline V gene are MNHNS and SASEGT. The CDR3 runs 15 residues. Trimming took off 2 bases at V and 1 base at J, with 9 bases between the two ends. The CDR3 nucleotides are TGTGCCAGCAGTGAAATGGGACTGTCCTACAATGAGCAGTTCTTC. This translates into CASSEMGLSYNEQFF.

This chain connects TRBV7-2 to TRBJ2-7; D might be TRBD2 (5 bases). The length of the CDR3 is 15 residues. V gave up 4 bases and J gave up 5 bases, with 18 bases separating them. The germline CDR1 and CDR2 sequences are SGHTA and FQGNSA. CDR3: CASSSSRGSTHEQYF. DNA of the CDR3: TGTGCCAGCAGCTCCTCTAGAGGGAGCACCCACGAGCAGTACTTC.

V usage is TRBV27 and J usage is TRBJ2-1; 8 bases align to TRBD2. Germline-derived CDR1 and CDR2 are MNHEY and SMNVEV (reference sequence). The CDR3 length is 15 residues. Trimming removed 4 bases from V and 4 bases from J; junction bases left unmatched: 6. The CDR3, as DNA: TGTGCCAGCAGTTCATGGGTAGCGGGGTACAATGAGCAGTTCTTC. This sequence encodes CASSSWVAGYNEQFF.

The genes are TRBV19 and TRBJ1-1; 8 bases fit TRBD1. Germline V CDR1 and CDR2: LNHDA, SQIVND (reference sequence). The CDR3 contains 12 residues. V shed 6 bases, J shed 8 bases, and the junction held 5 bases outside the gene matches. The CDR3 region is CASRTGVGEAFF. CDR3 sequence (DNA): TGTGCCAGTAGGACAGGGGTTGGCGAAGCTTTCTTT.

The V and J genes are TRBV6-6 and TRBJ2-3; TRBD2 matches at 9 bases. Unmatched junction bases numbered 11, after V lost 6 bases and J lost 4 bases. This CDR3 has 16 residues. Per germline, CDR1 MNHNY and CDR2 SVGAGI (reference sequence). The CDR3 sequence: CASSPPGLAQPDTQYF. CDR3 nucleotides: TGTGCCAGCAGCCCACCGGGACTAGCCCAGCCAGATACGCAGTATTTT.

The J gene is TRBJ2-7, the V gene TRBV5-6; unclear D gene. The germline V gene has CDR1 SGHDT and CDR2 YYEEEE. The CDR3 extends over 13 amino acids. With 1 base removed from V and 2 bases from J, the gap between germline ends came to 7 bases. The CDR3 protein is CASSLRGTYEQYF. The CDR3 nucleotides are TGTGCCAGCAGCTTGAGAGGAACCTACGAGCAGTACTTC. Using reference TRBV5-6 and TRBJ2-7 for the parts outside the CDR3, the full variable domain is DAGVTQSPTHLIKTRGQQVTLRCSPKSGHDTVSWYQQALGQGPQFIFQYYEEEERQRGNFPDRFSGHQFPNYSSELNVNALLLGDSALYLCASSLRGTYEQYFGPGTRLTVT.